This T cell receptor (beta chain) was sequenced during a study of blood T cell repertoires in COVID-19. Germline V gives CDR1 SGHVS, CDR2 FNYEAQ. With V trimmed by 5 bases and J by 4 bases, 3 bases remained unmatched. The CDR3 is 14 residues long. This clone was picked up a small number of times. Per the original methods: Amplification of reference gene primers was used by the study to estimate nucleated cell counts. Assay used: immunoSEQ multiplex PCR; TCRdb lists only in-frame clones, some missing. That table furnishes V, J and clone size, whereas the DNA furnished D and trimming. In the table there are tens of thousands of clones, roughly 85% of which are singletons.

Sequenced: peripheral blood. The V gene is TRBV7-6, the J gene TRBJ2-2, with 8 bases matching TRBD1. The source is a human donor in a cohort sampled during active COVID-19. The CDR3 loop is CASSPQGGTGELFF. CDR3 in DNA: TGTGCCAGCAGCCCACAGGGGGGCACCGGGGAGCTGTTTTTT.